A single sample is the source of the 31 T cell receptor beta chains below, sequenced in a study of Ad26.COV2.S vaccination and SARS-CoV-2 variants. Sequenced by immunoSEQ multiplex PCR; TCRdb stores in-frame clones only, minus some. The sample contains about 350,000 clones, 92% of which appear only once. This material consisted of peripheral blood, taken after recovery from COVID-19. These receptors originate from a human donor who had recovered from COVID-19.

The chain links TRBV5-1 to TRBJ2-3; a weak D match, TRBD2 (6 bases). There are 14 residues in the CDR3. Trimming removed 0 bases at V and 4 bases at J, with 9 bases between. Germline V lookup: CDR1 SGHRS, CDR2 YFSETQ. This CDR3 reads CASSLELAPDTQYF. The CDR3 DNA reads TGCGCCAGCAGCTTGGAACTAGCCCCAGATACGCAGTATTTT.

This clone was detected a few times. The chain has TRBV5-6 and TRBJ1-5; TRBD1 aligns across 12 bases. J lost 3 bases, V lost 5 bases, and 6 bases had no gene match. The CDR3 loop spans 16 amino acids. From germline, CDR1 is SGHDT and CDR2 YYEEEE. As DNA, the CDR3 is TGTGCCAGCAGTTCCGGGACAGGGGGCTTCAATCAGCCCCAGCATTTT. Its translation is CASSSGTGGFNQPQHF.

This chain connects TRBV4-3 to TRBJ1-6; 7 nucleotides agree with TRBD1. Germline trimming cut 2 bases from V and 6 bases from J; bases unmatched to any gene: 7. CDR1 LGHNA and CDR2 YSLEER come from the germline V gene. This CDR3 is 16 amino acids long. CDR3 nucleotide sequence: TGCGCCAGCAGCCAACTACCGACAGGGCCTAATTCACCCCTCCACTTT. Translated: CASSQLPTGPNSPLHF.

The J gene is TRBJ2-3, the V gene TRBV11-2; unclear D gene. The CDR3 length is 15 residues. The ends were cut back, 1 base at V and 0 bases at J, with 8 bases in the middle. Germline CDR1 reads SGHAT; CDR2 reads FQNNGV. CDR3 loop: CASSLAAGSTDTQYF. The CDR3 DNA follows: TGTGCCAGCAGCTTAGCGGCTGGAAGCACAGATACGCAGTATTTT.

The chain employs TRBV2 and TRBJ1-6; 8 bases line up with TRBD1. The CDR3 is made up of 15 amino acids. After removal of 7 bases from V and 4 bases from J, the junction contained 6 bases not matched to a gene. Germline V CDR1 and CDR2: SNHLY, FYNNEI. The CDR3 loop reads CASTNRDRYNSPLHF. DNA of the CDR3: TGTGCCAGCACTAACCGGGACAGGTATAATTCACCCCTCCACTTT.

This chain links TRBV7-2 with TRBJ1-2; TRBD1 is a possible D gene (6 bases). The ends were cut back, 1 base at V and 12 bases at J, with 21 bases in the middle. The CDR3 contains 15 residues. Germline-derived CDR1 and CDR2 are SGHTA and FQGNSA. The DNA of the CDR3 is TGTGCCAGCAGCTTAGATTGGGGGACAACCGGAGGACACACCTTC. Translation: CASSLDWGTTGGHTF.

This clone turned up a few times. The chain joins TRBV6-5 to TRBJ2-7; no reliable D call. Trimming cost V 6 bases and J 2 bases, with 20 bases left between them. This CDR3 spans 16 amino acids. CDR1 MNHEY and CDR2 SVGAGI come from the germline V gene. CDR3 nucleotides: TGTGCCAGCAGCTACACCAGAATGTCCAGTACCTACGAGCAGTACTTC. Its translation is CASSYTRMSSTYEQYF.

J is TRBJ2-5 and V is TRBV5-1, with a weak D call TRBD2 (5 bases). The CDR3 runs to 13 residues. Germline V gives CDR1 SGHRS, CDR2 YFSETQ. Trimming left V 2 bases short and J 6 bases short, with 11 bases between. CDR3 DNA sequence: TGCGCCAGCAGCTTTAACGGGGAACAGACCCAGTACTTC. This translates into CASSFNGEQTQYF.

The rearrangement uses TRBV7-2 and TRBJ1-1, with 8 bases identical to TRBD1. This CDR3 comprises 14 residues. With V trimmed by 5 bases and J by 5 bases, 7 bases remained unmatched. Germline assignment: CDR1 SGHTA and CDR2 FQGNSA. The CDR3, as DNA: TGTGCCAGCAGCGTCGGACAGGGTAGGACTGAAGCTTTCTTT. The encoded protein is CASSVGQGRTEAFF.

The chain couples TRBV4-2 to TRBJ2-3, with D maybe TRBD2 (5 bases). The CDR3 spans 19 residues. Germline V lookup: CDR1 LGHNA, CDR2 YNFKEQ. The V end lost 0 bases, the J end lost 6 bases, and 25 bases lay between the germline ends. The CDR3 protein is CASSQEAPAWVDGVDTQYF. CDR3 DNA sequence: TGTGCCAGCAGCCAAGAAGCACCAGCGTGGGTAGACGGGGTGGATACGCAGTATTTT.

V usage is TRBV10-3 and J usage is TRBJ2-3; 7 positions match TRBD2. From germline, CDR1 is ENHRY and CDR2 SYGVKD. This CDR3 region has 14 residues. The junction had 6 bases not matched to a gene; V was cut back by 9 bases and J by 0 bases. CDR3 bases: TGTGCCATGGGGGGGGACGCTAGCACAGATACGCAGTATTTT. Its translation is CAMGGDASTDTQYF.

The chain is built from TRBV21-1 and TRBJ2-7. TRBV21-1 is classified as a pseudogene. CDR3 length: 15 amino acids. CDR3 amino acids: CASTQRRPYSYEQYF. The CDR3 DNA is TGTGCCAGCACCCAAAGGCGACCGTACTCCTACGAGCAGTACTTC.

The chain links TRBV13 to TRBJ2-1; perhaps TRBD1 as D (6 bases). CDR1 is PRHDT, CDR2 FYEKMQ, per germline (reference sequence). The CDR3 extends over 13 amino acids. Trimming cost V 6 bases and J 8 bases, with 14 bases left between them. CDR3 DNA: TGTGCCAGCAGAACCTCAGGGGTCCATGAGCAGTTCTTC. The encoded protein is CASRTSGVHEQFF.

The CDR3 sequence: CASRSTEKETQYF. The CDR3 region has the DNA TGTGCCAGTAGATCAACGGAAAAAGAGACCCAGTACTTC. The chain has TRBV19 and TRBJ2-5; no clear D gene. The CDR3 has 13 amino acids. The V gene lost 6 bases and the J gene lost 3 bases, with 11 bases spanning the gap. Germline V lookup: CDR1 LNHDA, CDR2 SQIVND (reference sequence).

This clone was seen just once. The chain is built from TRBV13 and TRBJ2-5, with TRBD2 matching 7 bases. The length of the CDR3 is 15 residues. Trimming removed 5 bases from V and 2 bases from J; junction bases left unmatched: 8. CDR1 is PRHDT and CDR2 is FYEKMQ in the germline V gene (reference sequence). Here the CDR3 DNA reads TGTGCCAGCAGCCCAGGAGCGGGGCGACAAGAGACCCAGTACTTC. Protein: CASSPGAGRQETQYF.

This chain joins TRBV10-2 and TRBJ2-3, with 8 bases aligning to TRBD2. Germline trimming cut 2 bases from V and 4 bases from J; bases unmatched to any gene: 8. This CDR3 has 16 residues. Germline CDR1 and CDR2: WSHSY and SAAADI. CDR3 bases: TGCGCCAGCAGTGAGCTCGTCGGGGGGGACCCAGATACGCAGTATTTT. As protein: CASSELVGGDPDTQYF.

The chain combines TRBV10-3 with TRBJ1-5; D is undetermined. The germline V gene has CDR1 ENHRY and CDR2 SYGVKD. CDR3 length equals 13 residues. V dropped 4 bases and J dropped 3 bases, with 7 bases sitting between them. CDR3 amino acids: CAISVSVNQPQHF. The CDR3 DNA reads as TGTGCCATCAGTGTCTCTGTCAATCAGCCCCAGCATTTT.

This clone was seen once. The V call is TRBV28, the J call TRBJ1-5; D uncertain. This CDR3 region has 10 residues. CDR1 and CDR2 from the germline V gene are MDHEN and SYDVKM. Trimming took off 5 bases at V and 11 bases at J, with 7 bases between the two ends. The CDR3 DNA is TGTGCCAGCAGTCTTTCGTCCCAGCATTTT. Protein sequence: CASSLSSQHF.

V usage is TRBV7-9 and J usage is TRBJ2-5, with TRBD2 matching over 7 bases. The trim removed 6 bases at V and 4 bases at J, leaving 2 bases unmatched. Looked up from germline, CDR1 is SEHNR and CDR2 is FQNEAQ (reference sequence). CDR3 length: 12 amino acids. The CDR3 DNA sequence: TGTGCCAGCAGAAGGGAGGGAGAGACCCAGTACTTC. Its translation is CASRREGETQYF.

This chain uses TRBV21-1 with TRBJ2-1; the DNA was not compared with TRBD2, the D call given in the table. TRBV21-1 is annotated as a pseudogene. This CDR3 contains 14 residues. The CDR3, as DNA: TGTGCCAGCAGCCCACGAGGAGGGTGCAATGAGCAGTTCTTC. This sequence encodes CASSPRGGCNEQFF.

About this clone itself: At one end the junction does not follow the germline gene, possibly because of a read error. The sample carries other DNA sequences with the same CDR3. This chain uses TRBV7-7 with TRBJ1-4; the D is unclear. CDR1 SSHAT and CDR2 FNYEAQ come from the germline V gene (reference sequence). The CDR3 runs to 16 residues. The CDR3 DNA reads TGTGCTAGCAGCTTACCAAACGAGACGACTAATGAAAAACTGTTTTTT. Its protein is CASSLPNETTNEKLFF.

CDR3 protein: CASSYSRLAGGNTQYF. The CDR3 DNA is TGTGCCAGCAGTTACTCGAGGCTAGCGGGGGGGAATACGCAGTATTTT. The chain recombines TRBV6-5 with TRBJ2-3, with TRBD2 matching over 12 bases. There are 16 residues in the CDR3. Germline V CDR1 and CDR2: MNHEY, SVGAGI. Trimming cost V 0 bases and J 7 bases; bases outside gene matches: 5.

CDR3 DNA: TGCGCCAGCAGTGAAGGGTTCCAGGGTGAAAAACTGTTTTTT. Protein product: CASSEGFQGEKLFF. This chain links TRBV10-1 with TRBJ1-4; a possible D gene is TRBD1 (5 bases). CDR1 is WNHNN and CDR2 is SYGVQD in the germline V gene (reference sequence). V lost 3 bases to trimming and J lost 7 bases, with 12 bases between them. CDR3 length equals 14 residues.

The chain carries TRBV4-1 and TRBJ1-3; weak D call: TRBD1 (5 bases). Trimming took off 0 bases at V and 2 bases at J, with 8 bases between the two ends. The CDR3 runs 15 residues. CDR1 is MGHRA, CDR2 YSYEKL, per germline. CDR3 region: CASSQDGTAGNTIYF. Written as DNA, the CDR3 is TGCGCCAGCAGCCAAGATGGGACGGCTGGAAACACCATATATTTT.

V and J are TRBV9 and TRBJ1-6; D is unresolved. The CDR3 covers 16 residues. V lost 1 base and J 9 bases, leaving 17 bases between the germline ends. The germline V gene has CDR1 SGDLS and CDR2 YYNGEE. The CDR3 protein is CASSVSDLKPVSPLHF. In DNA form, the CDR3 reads TGTGCCAGCAGCGTATCCGACCTAAAACCGGTTTCACCCCTCCACTTT.

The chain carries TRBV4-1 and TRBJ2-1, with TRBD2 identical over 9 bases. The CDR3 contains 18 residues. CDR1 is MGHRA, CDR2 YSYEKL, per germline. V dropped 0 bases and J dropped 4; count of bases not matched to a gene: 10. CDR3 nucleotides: TGCGCCAGCAGCCAAGATCCCATGAGGAGCGGGGGGTACAATGAGCAGTTCTTC. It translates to CASSQDPMRSGGYNEQFF.

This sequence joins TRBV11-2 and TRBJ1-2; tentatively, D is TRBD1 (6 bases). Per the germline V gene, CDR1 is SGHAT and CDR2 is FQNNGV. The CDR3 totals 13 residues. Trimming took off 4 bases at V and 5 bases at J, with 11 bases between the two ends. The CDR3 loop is CASSSTGTYGYTF. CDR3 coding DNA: TGTGCCAGCAGCTCAACAGGGACGTATGGCTACACCTTC.

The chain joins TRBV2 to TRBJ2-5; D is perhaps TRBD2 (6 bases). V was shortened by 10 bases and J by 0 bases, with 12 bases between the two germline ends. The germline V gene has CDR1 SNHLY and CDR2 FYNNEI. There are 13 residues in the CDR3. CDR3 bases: TGTGCCACGCGCCGGGAGTACCAAGAGACCCAGTACTTC. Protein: CATRREYQETQYF.

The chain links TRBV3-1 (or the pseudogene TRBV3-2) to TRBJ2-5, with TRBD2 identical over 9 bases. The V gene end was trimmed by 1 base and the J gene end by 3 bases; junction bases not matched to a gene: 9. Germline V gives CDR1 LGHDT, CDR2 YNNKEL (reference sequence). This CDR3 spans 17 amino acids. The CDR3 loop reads CASSQGHSGGREETQYF. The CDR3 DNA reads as TGTGCCAGCAGCCAAGGGCACAGCGGGGGGCGGGAAGAGACCCAGTACTTC.

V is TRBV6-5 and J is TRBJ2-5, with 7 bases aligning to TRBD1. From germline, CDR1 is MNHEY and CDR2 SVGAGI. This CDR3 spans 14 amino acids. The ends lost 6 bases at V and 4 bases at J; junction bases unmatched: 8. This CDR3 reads CASRWTGWGETQYF. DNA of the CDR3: TGTGCCAGCAGGTGGACAGGTTGGGGAGAGACCCAGTACTTC.

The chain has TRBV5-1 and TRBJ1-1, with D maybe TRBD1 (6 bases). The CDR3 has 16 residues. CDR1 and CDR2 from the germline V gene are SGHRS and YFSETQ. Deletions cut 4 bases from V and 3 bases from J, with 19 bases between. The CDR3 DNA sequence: TGCGCCAGCAGCGATTTTGTAAGGGGGTCCTACACTGAAGCTTTCTTT. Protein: CASSDFVRGSYTEAFF.